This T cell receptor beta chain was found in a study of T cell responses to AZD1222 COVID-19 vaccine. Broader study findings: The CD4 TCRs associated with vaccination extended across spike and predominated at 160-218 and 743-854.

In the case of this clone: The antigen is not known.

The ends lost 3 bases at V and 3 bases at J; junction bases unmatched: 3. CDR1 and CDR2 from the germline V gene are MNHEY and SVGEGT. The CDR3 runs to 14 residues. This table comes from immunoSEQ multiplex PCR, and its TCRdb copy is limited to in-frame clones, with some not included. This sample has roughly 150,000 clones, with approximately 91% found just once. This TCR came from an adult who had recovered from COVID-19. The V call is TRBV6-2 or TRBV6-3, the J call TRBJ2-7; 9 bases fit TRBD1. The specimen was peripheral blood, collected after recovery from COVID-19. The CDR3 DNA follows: TGTGCCAGCAGTTATAGACAGGGGGTCTACGAGCAGTACTTC. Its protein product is CASSYRQGVYEQYF.